Listed here are 25 T cell receptor beta chains from one sample, sequenced in a study of cytomegalovirus exposure and HLA in healthy donors. This PCR relied on a set of 60 Vbeta primers and 13 Jbeta primers. The table came from immunoSEQ multiplex PCR; TCRdb's copy has only in-frame clones and leaves some out. Of tens of thousands of clones detected, over 65% appear once; the ten largest clones hold 3.5% to 4.5%. The specimen sequenced was PBMCs. Receptors originate from a man aged 35 to 55 in good health and CMV-seronegative.

This clone occurred once. A junction end diverges from the germline sequence, so it may reflect a read error. The chain combines TRBV27 with TRBJ1-1, with 8 bases aligning to TRBD1. CDR3 length: 14 residues. The V gene's germline CDR1 is MNHEY and CDR2 SMNVEV (reference sequence). The CDR3 DNA follows: TGTGCCAGCAGTCTATCAGGGGGCGGCACTGAAGCTTTCTTT. Its protein product is CASSLSGGGTEAFF.

The gene calls are TRBV6-1 and TRBJ2-3; D ambiguous. This CDR3 comprises 14 residues. Germline CDR1 and CDR2: MNHNS and SASEGT. V was trimmed by 6 bases and J by 0 bases, leaving 10 bases between them. Here the CDR3 DNA reads TGTGCCAGCAGGGTCAGTGTGAGCACAGATACGCAGTATTTT. Residues: CASRVSVSTDTQYF.

In the case of this clone: The same CDR3 is also encoded by other DNA sequences in this sample. The chain links TRBV14 to TRBJ2-5; a weak D match, TRBD2 (6 bases). Germline V gene lookup returns CDR1 SGHDN and CDR2 FVKESK. The germline V and J ends were trimmed by 10 bases and 4 bases, with 13 bases remaining between them. This CDR3 has 12 residues. The CDR3 region has the DNA TGTGCCACTGGGGCGGGATCAGAGACCCAGTACTTC. Amino acids: CATGAGSETQYF.

This clone was observed once. This chain joins TRBV19 and TRBJ1-5; D is unclear. This CDR3 is 15 amino acids long. Trimming took 2 bases from V and 4 from J, leaving 12 bases between them. Per germline, CDR1 LNHDA and CDR2 SQIVND (reference sequence). In DNA, the CDR3 is TGTGCCAGTAGTATAAGCAACAGCCCGAATCAGCCCCAGCATTTT. Translation gives CASSISNSPNQPQHF.

This clone was counted once. V gene TRBV29-1 combines with J gene TRBJ1-2; D is uncertain. The CDR3 has 13 amino acids. V was shortened by 5 bases and J by 5 bases, with 15 bases between the two germline ends. Germline V gene lookup returns CDR1 SQVTM and CDR2 ANQGSEA. CDR3: CSVLEQLRYGYTF. In DNA, the CDR3 is TGCAGCGTTTTGGAACAGCTTAGGTATGGCTACACCTTC.

The chain recombines TRBV30 with TRBJ1-6; possibly TRBD1 for D (6 bases). The CDR3 loop spans 16 amino acids. V shed 2 bases and J shed 7 bases, with 18 bases lying between them. In germline, CDR1 is GTSNPN, CDR2 SVGIG (reference sequence). CDR3 residues: CAWSYGQTYNNSPLHF. The CDR3 DNA is TGTGCCTGGAGTTACGGACAGACTTACAACAATTCACCCCTCCACTTT.

The chain uses TRBV10-3 and TRBJ2-1, with TRBD2 matching over 7 bases. The V and J ends lost 4 bases and 8 bases, in that order; junction bases with no gene match: 2. Germline V gives CDR1 ENHRY, CDR2 SYGVKD. This CDR3 comprises 12 residues. The CDR3: CAISGRGDEQFF. CDR3 nucleotides: TGTGCCATCAGTGGACGGGGGGATGAGCAGTTCTTC.

This chain connects TRBV25-1 to TRBJ2-1, with 7 nucleotides matching TRBD2. The CDR3 totals 15 residues. J was trimmed by 4 bases and V by 11 bases; bases with no gene match: 14. Per germline, CDR1 MGHDK and CDR2 SYGVNS. Written as DNA, the CDR3 is TGTGCCTCCTCCCTGGCGGGAGTCGCTTACAATGAGCAGTTCTTC. Translated: CASSLAGVAYNEQFF.

The gene calls are TRBV19 and TRBJ2-5; 10 positions match TRBD1. V lost 6 bases to trimming and J lost 4 bases; unmatched junction nucleotides: 8. Germline CDR1 LNHDA, CDR2 SQIVND (reference sequence). The CDR3 extends over 15 amino acids. The CDR3 spells CASSRKTGGGETQYF. The CDR3 bases are TGTGCCAGTAGCCGAAAGACAGGGGGCGGAGAGACCCAGTACTTC.

There are a few counts of this clone. This sequence joins TRBV27 and TRBJ1-2; 7 positions agree with TRBD1. CDR3 length: 18 residues. V lost 5 bases, J lost 5 bases, and 20 bases stayed unmatched. Germline CDR1 reads MNHEY; CDR2 reads SMNVEV (reference sequence). CDR3 sequence (DNA): TGTGCCAGCAGTCCCCGGTGGAGGGGGCCGAATTTACCATATGGCTACACCTTC. Its translation: CASSPRWRGPNLPYGYTF.

The chain uses TRBV4-1 and TRBJ1-4; D remains unclear. Germline V gene sequence: CDR1 MGHRA, CDR2 YSYEKL. V was trimmed by 3 bases and J by 10 bases, leaving 12 bases between them. There are 13 residues in the CDR3. The CDR3 region is CASSQPPSGKLFF. The CDR3 region has the DNA TGCGCCAGCAGCCAGCCCCCCTCCGGAAAACTGTTTTTT.

The gene calls are TRBV13 and TRBJ2-5; the match to TRBD2 covers 7 bases. CDR1 is PRHDT and CDR2 is FYEKMQ in the germline V gene (reference sequence). The V and J ends lost 2 bases and 2 bases, in that order; junction bases with no gene match: 8. The CDR3 is 16 amino acids. This chain's CDR3 is CASSLLPSGGQETQYF. CDR3 DNA sequence: TGTGCCAGCAGCTTACTACCTAGCGGAGGACAAGAGACCCAGTACTTC. The full variable domain, completed using reference TRBV13 and TRBJ2-5, is AAGVIQSPRHLIKEKRETATLKCYPIPRHDTVYWYQQGPGQDPQFLISFYEKMQSDKGSIPDRFSAQQFSDYHSELNMSSLELGDSALYFCASSLLPSGGQETQYFGPGTRLLVL.

This clone was counted a few times. The V gene is TRBV7-6, the J gene TRBJ1-3; TRBD1 is a possible D gene (6 bases). This CDR3 contains 15 residues. Germline lookup yields CDR1 SGHVS and CDR2 FNYEAQ. The V gene lost 1 base and the J gene lost 1 base, with 8 bases spanning the gap. CDR3 in amino acids: CASSLVQGSGNTIYF. CDR3 DNA sequence: TGTGCCAGCAGCTTAGTGCAGGGGTCTGGAAACACCATATATTTT.

CDR3 sequence (DNA): TGTGCCAGCAGCCTCCGCGGGGTCTCTGGAAACACCATATATTTT. Translation: CASSLRGVSGNTIYF. The chain couples TRBV28 to TRBJ1-3; D uncertain. The CDR3 has 15 residues. V lost 6 bases, J lost 0 bases, and 12 bases lay in between. Per germline, CDR1 MDHEN and CDR2 SYDVKM. The full variable domain, in which reference TRBV28 and TRBJ1-3 provide the parts outside the CDR3, is DVKVTQSSRYLVKRTGEKVFLECVQDMDHENMFWYRQDPGLGLRLIYFSYDVKMKEKGDIPEGYSVSREKKERFSLILESASTNQTSMYLCASSLRGVSGNTIYFGEGSWLTVV.

This chain connects TRBV5-4 to TRBJ1-4, with a tentative D call TRBD1 (6 bases). V dropped 4 bases and J dropped 2 bases, with 12 bases sitting between them. Germline CDR1 SGHNT, CDR2 YYREEE (reference sequence). The CDR3 extends over 15 amino acids. The CDR3 region is CASSQARGTNEKLFF. The DNA of the CDR3 is TGTGCCAGCAGCCAGGCGAGGGGGACTAATGAAAAACTGTTTTTT.

This clone has only one observation. One end of the junction does not line up with germline, which may come from a read error. The genes are TRBV29-1 and TRBJ1-2; D ambiguous. Germline loops: CDR1 SQVTM, CDR2 ANQGSEA. This CDR3 has 12 residues. CDR3 loop: CSLESSDYGYTF. The CDR3 DNA is TGCAGCCTTGAATCGTCTGACTATGGCTACACCTTC.

The rearrangement uses TRBV19 and TRBJ1-1; TRBD1 matches at 7 bases. Germline V lookup: CDR1 LNHDA, CDR2 SQIVND (reference sequence). This CDR3 spans 16 amino acids. V lost 5 bases, J lost 4 bases, and 13 bases stayed unmatched. The CDR3 region is CASSPQDRVVGTEAFF. The CDR3 region has the DNA TGTGCCAGTAGTCCCCAAGACAGGGTGGTAGGCACTGAAGCTTTCTTT.

This chain uses TRBV25-1 with TRBJ2-7; TRBD2 might be the D (5 bases). The CDR3 consists of 15 residues. CDR1 MGHDK and CDR2 SYGVNS come from the germline V gene. V was clipped by 4 bases and J by 5 bases, with 18 bases between them. CDR3 region: CASSGIWAGTNEQYF. The DNA for the CDR3 is TGTGCCAGCAGTGGAATATGGGCGGGCACCAACGAGCAGTACTTC.

In the case of this clone: Its ends do not fully match the called genes, so a read error is possible. CDR3 nucleotides: TGTGCCAGCAGTTCCCCGGCGGAGCACTCATTTTTC. The encoded protein is CASSSPAEHSFF. The V call is TRBV28, the J call TRBJ2-7; D not certain. The length of the CDR3 is 12 residues. The V gene's germline CDR1 is MDHEN and CDR2 SYDVKM.

This chain connects TRBV29-1 to TRBJ2-1, with 8 bases that match TRBD2. Germline CDR1 is SQVTM and CDR2 is ANQGSEA. The V segment lost 5 bases and the J segment 7 bases; nucleotides outside the gene matches: 10. This CDR3 has 14 amino acids. In DNA form, the CDR3 reads TGCAGCGTTTCGGGACTAGTAGGAGGTAATGAGCAGTTCTTC. Translated, it gives CSVSGLVGGNEQFF.

The chain combines TRBV28 with TRBJ2-7; 14 bases are a match to TRBD2. This CDR3 region has 15 residues. Germline V gene lookup returns CDR1 MDHEN and CDR2 SYDVKM. The V and J ends lost 5 bases and 6 bases, in that order; junction bases with no gene match: 6. CDR3 sequence (DNA): TGTGCCAGCAGTGGGACTAGCGGGAGATTTGGCGAGCAGTACTTC. Its translation is CASSGTSGRFGEQYF.

This sequence joins TRBV7-8 and TRBJ1-4; D not resolved. Looked up from germline, CDR1 is SGHVS and CDR2 is FQNEAQ. Trimming took 4 bases from V and 7 from J, leaving 13 bases between them. The CDR3 consists of 14 residues. CDR3 residues: CASSSQALSEKLFF. The CDR3 coding sequence is TGTGCCAGCAGCTCACAAGCGCTTAGTGAAAAACTGTTTTTT.

The CDR3 loop reads CAITGTGSGANVLTF. Here the CDR3 DNA reads TGTGCCATCACGGGGACAGGCTCTGGGGCCAACGTCCTGACTTTC. The chain links TRBV10-3 to TRBJ2-6; 8 bases align to TRBD1. Germline lookup yields CDR1 ENHRY and CDR2 SYGVKD. Unmatched junction bases numbered 2, after V lost 7 bases and J lost 0 bases. There are 15 residues in the CDR3.

The gene calls are TRBV7-9 and TRBJ2-7; 9 nucleotides match TRBD1. CDR3 length: 13 amino acids. Germline trimming cut 3 bases from V and 6 bases from J; bases unmatched to any gene: 3. The germline V gene encodes CDR1 SEHNR and CDR2 FQNEAQ (reference sequence). The CDR3 DNA reads TGTGCCAGCAGCTTGGGGACAGGGACCGAGCAGTACTTC. It encodes CASSLGTGTEQYF.

The chain employs TRBV9 and TRBJ2-2; 10 bases map to TRBD2. Per germline, CDR1 SGDLS and CDR2 YYNGEE. Germline trimming cut 3 bases from V and 2 bases from J; bases unmatched to any gene: 10. The CDR3 runs 18 residues. The CDR3 sequence is CASSAQLAGYDNTGELFF. The CDR3 DNA reads as TGTGCCAGCAGCGCCCAACTAGCGGGATACGATAACACCGGGGAGCTGTTTTTT.